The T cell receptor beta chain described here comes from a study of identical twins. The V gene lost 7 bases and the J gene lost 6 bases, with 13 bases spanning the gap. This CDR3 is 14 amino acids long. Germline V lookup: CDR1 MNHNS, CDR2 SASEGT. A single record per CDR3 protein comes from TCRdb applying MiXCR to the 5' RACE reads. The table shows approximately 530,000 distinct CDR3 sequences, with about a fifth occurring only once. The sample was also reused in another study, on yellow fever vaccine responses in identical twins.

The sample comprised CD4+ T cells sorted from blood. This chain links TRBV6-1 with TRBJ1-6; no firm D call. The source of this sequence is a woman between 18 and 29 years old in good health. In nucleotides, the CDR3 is TGTGCCAGCAATAACCCTGAGGTTAATTCACCCCTCCACTTT. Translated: CASNNPEVNSPLHF.